The 9 T cell receptor beta chains below were found in one sample sequenced in a study of shared clonotypes between healthy human individuals (dated by TCRdb to 2018 to 2021). The protocol used for the library was the immunoSEQ multiplex PCR assay. TCRdb re-hosts the immuneACCESS table, in-frame sequences only. Its copies lack some clones; in the studies checked, an unresolved V gene accounts for under half of them, and the cause for the rest is not known. The sample profile shows 2 million to 2.5 million clones; roughly 93% of them were found once. 0.39% of the sample lies in the top ten. Source material: naive CD4+ T cells from PBMCs. The cell subset or site label on this specimen signifies: CD45RA+ positively selected. The receptors stem from a man aged 18 to 29 in good health. Some clones in this sample may be carry-over from other donors' samples.

The chain is built from TRBV19 and TRBJ1-5; D is undetermined. The CDR3 is 14 amino acids. From germline, CDR1 is LNHDA and CDR2 SQIVND (reference sequence). Between the trimmed V and J ends, which lost 6 bases and 0 bases, there was a span of 9 bases. DNA for the CDR3: TGTGCCAGTAGGGCCACGTATAGCAATCAGCCCCAGCATTTT. Its protein is CASRATYSNQPQHF.

The chain is built from TRBV30 and TRBJ2-6, with D hard to call. This CDR3 is built from 14 residues. Germline V lookup: CDR1 GTSNPN, CDR2 SVGIG (reference sequence). Trimming pared 4 bases from V and 4 bases from J, leaving 11 bases between. CDR3 region: CAWTTVSGANVLTF. The CDR3 nucleotides read TGTGCCTGGACCACAGTATCCGGGGCCAACGTCCTGACTTTC.

Comments on this clone: Other DNA sequences in this sample translate to the same CDR3. This rearrangement joins TRBV28 to TRBJ1-1, with a tentative D call TRBD1 (5 bases). The CDR3 runs 15 residues. V dropped 6 bases and J dropped 1 base, with 15 bases sitting between them. The V gene's germline CDR1 is MDHEN and CDR2 SYDVKM. Here the CDR3 DNA reads TGTGCCAGCAGCCCTCCCCGGGGCGGGAACACTGAAGCTTTCTTT. Amino acid sequence: CASSPPRGGNTEAFF. The full variable domain, in which reference TRBV28 and TRBJ1-1 provide the parts outside the CDR3, is DVKVTQSSRYLVKRTGEKVFLECVQDMDHENMFWYRQDPGLGLRLIYFSYDVKMKEKGDIPEGYSVSREKKERFSLILESASTNQTSMYLCASSPPRGGNTEAFFGQGTRLTVV.

The rearrangement uses TRBV20-1 and TRBJ1-2; TRBD1 is a possible D gene (5 bases). Germline V lookup: CDR1 DFQATT, CDR2 SNEGSKA (reference sequence). V shed 0 bases and J shed 11 bases, with 10 bases lying between them. CDR3 length: 11 residues. The CDR3: CSARDQAGYTF. The CDR3 DNA reads as TGCAGTGCTAGAGATCAAGCAGGGTACACCTTC.

This clone has a single count. The genes are TRBV28 and TRBJ1-5; D gene unclear. The germline CDR1 and CDR2 sequences are MDHEN and SYDVKM. Trimming cost V 5 bases and J 3 bases, with 14 bases left between them. The length of the CDR3 is 15 residues. This chain's CDR3 is CASSPPDTHNQPQHF. The CDR3 DNA sequence: TGTGCCAGCAGTCCTCCGGATACGCACAATCAGCCCCAGCATTTT.

The chain uses TRBV30 and TRBJ1-3; D perhaps matches TRBD1 (5 bases). This CDR3 comprises 14 residues. The germline V gene encodes CDR1 GTSNPN and CDR2 SVGIG (reference sequence). V was cut by 4 bases and J by 0 bases, with 10 bases left in between. CDR3: CAWNRLSSGNTIYF. The CDR3 nucleotides are TGTGCCTGGAACAGGCTAAGCTCTGGAAACACCATATATTTT. The variable domain in full, completed from reference TRBV30 and TRBJ1-3, reads SQTIHQWPATLVQPVGSPLSLECTVEGTSNPNLYWYRQAAGRGLQLLFYSVGIGQISSEVPQNLSASRPQDRQFILSSKKLLLSDSGFYLCAWNRLSSGNTIYFGEGSWLTVV.

The rearrangement uses TRBV11-2 and TRBJ2-7, with 7 bases matching TRBD1. The CDR3 loop spans 16 amino acids. V lost 5 bases, J lost 3 bases, and 13 bases stayed unmatched. In germline, CDR1 is SGHAT, CDR2 FQNNGV. The CDR3 loop reads CASSPGARGRNYEQYF. The CDR3, as DNA: TGTGCCAGCAGCCCTGGGGCAAGGGGGCGAAACTACGAGCAGTACTTC.

This chain uses TRBV28 with TRBJ2-3, with TRBD2 matching 11 bases. With 3 bases clipped from V and 5 bases from J, the junction kept 4 bases outside the gene matches. The CDR3 extends over 15 amino acids. Germline V gene sequence: CDR1 MDHEN, CDR2 SYDVKM. CDR3 in DNA: TGTGCCAGCAGTTTTTTAGCGGGAGGGCAAGATACGCAGTATTTT. It encodes CASSFLAGGQDTQYF.

The genes are TRBV7-2 and TRBJ2-7; weak D call: TRBD2 (6 bases). From germline, CDR1 is SGHTA and CDR2 FQGNSA. The CDR3 sequence is 16 residues long. Trimming took off 6 bases at V and 0 bases at J, with 18 bases between the two ends. The DNA for the CDR3 is TGTGCCAGCAGGATAGGTGGGCTAGCGCGCTCCTACGAGCAGTACTTC. It yields the protein CASRIGGLARSYEQYF. The full variable domain, in which reference TRBV7-2 and TRBJ2-7 provide the parts outside the CDR3, is GAGVSQSPSNKVTEKGKDVELRCDPISGHTALYWYRQSLGQGLEFLIYFQGNSAPDKSGLPSDRFSAERTGGSVSTLTIQRTQQEDSAVYLCASRIGGLARSYEQYFGPGTRLTVT.